What follows is one TCR beta chain and its context. Its target is unknown. With 5 bases clipped from V and 8 bases from J, the junction kept 9 bases outside the gene matches. This CDR3 is 16 amino acids long. The germline CDR1 and CDR2 sequences are SGHTA and FQGTGA. A multiplex PCR was run with 60 Vbeta primers and 13 Jbeta primers. Sequencing used immunoSEQ multiplex PCR; TCRdb keeps in-frame clones, though not all of them. The sample carries about 150,000 clones, around four fifths recorded once. This sample is drawn from a study of cytomegalovirus exposure and HLA in healthy donors. Study-wide results and limits: A later analysis, which compared TCR beta chains of equal frequency, found the HLA-associated ones more clonally expanded.

The CMV serostatus of this donor was not recorded. Sequencing was performed on PBMCs. The sequence was collected from a man aged 25 to 40 in good health. The chain carries TRBV7-3 and TRBJ2-1; 13 bases agree with TRBD2. The CDR3 DNA reads as TGTGCCAGCAGCCTACTAGCGGGAGGGCCTTGGGATGAGCAGTTCTTC. This translates into CASSLLAGGPWDEQFF.